The source of this T cell receptor beta chain is a study of blood T cell repertoires in COVID-19. Study details: The United States, Italy and Spain provided the acute and convalescent COVID-19 samples. T cells, B-cell-depleted T cells, or PBMCs provided the cDNA or gDNA that served as material.

With V trimmed by 3 bases and J by 4 bases, 6 bases remained unmatched. Germline CDR1 is GTSNPN and CDR2 is SVGIG (reference sequence). The CDR3 sequence is 14 residues long. In the study's own analysis: For nucleated cells, counts were estimated from reference gene primer amplification. Clones were sequenced by immunoSEQ multiplex PCR, and TCRdb holds only the in-frame ones, with some missing. D and trimming come from the DNA, and the V and J calls and clone size come from that table. Of approximately 430,000 clones listed, approximately 90% are singletons. Sequencing input: peripheral blood. The source is a young woman with active or convalescent COVID-19. The chain is built from TRBV30 and TRBJ2-1; 7 nucleotides agree with TRBD2. CDR3 DNA sequence: TGTGCCTGGAGCAGTAGCGGGTTGTACAATGAGCAGTTCTTC. Translating it yields CAWSSSGLYNEQFF. The full variable domain, with the rest looked up from reference TRBV30 and TRBJ2-1, is SQTIHQWPATLVQPVGSPLSLECTVEGTSNPNLYWYRQAAGRGLQLLFYSVGIGQISSEVPQNLSASRPQDRQFILSSKKLLLSDSGFYLCAWSSSGLYNEQFFGPGTRLTVL.